Below, 20 T cell receptor beta chains from the same sample are listed, as sequenced in a study of cytomegalovirus exposure and HLA in healthy donors (dated by TCRdb to about 2017). Library construction relied on the immunoSEQ multiplex PCR assay. For the multiplex PCR, a mixture combining 60 forward primers for TCR Vbeta segments and 13 reverse primers for TCR Jbeta segments was used. Held by TCRdb, this immuneACCESS table contains in-frame sequences only and omits some clones. Under half of the omission traces to an unresolved V gene where checked; the cause of the rest is unknown. Recorded for this sample are about 130,000 clones; around three quarters of them occurred a single time. Of the sample, 9.5% to 15% falls within the top ten clones. The sequencing sample was made of PBMCs. These receptor sequences come from a woman between 35 and 50 years old in good health and CMV-seropositive.

In DNA form, the CDR3 reads TGTGCTAGTGGTTTGGAGGAGGGAGGGCTTAGGTACAATGAGCAGTTCTTC. Protein: CASGLEEGGLRYNEQFF. J is TRBJ2-1 and V is TRBV12-5; 7 positions agree with TRBD2. The CDR3 extends over 17 amino acids. The V gene's germline CDR1 is LGHNT and CDR2 FRNRAP. With V trimmed by 1 base and J by 4 bases, 10 bases remained unmatched.

The rearrangement links TRBV29-1 to TRBJ2-2; 11 nucleotides agree with TRBD2. The junction had 1 base not matched to a gene; V was cut back by 3 bases and J by 1 base. This CDR3 contains 15 residues. CDR1 is SQVTM and CDR2 is ANQGSEA in the germline V gene. As DNA, the CDR3 is TGCAGCGTTGATACTAGCGGGGGGAACACCGGGGAGCTGTTTTTT. It codes for CSVDTSGGNTGELFF.

The gene calls are TRBV28 and TRBJ2-2, with 11 bases identical to TRBD2. Germline V gene sequence: CDR1 MDHEN, CDR2 SYDVKM. Trimming took 7 bases from V and 5 from J; bases not matched to a gene: 15. The CDR3 spans 18 residues. CDR3 DNA sequence: TGTGCCAGCACGCATTTAGCGGGAGGGCCGGGAGGAACCGGGGAGCTGTTTTTT. It specifies CASTHLAGGPGGTGELFF.

This clone has only one observation. The chain combines TRBV10-3 with TRBJ2-1; TRBD2 agrees at 9 bases. The V gene's germline CDR1 is ENHRY and CDR2 SYGVKD. The J segment lost 8 bases and the V segment lost 4 bases, leaving 15 bases of the junction unmatched. This CDR3 spans 17 amino acids. CDR3 in DNA: TGTGCCATCAGTGGGAGACTAGCGGCCCAGAAATTGGATGAGCAGTTCTTC. Its translation is CAISGRLAAQKLDEQFF.

The rearrangement uses TRBV7-2 and TRBJ2-2; possible D gene TRBD2, 6 bases. Per the germline V gene, CDR1 is SGHTA and CDR2 is FQGNSA. V was cut by 5 bases and J by 7 bases, with 14 bases left in between. The CDR3 length is 14 residues. The CDR3 sequence: CASSTLRRDGELFF. The CDR3 DNA follows: TGTGCCAGCAGCACATTGCGGCGGGACGGGGAGCTGTTTTTT.

V and J are TRBV5-1 and TRBJ2-5, with D tentatively TRBD2 (5 bases). The last part of the DNA fits TRBJ2-7 better; the J call may be wrong. CDR3 length: 15 residues. Germline CDR1 and CDR2: SGHRS and YFSETQ. The CDR3 coding sequence is TGCGCCAGCAGCCCGACTGGACGGGACTCCTACGAGCAGTACTTC. It specifies CASSPTGRDSYEQYF.

The chain carries TRBV7-3 and TRBJ2-5; 7 bases are a match to TRBD2. Germline loops: CDR1 SGHTA, CDR2 FQGTGA. Losses at the gene ends were 1 base for V and 1 base for J; bases not matched to a gene: 3. The CDR3 runs to 15 residues. The CDR3 protein is CASSLNTGGQETQYF. DNA of the CDR3: TGTGCCAGCAGCTTAAATACGGGGGGCCAAGAGACCCAGTACTTC.

The chain uses TRBV15 and TRBJ2-1; 11 bases agree with TRBD2. CDR1 is LNHNV and CDR2 is YYDKDF in the germline V gene (reference sequence). The trim removed 0 bases at V and 5 bases at J, leaving 6 bases unmatched. The CDR3 length is 17 residues. CDR3: CATSRDTSGRGNNEQFF. CDR3 coding DNA: TGTGCCACCAGCAGAGATACTAGCGGGAGAGGAAACAATGAGCAGTTCTTC.

DNA of the CDR3: TGCGCCAGCAGCGCCCGACAGGGGGCAGACGAGCAGTACTTC. It yields the protein CASSARQGADEQYF. The V call is TRBV5-1, the J call TRBJ2-7; 10 nucleotides line up with TRBD1. CDR3 length: 14 amino acids. Germline V gene lookup returns CDR1 SGHRS and CDR2 YFSETQ. Trimming at V came to 4 bases and at J to 5 bases, leaving 6 bases not matched to a gene.

The gene calls are TRBV6-1 and TRBJ2-7, with a possible D match to TRBD1 (5 bases). The CDR3 spans 11 residues. Germline V CDR1 and CDR2: MNHNS, SASEGT. V was trimmed by 8 bases and J by 3 bases, leaving 8 bases between them. CDR3 sequence reads: CASSDSYEQYF. CDR3 nucleotide sequence: TGTGCCAGCTCCGACAGCTACGAGCAGTACTTC.

The rearrangement joins TRBV6-4 to TRBJ2-1; D might be TRBD2 (5 bases). Trimming took off 6 bases at V and 6 bases at J, with 12 bases between the two ends. The CDR3 extends over 13 amino acids. Germline CDR1 reads MRHNA; CDR2 reads SNTAGT. The CDR3 protein is CASSADSLNEQFF. Here the CDR3 DNA reads TGTGCCAGCAGCGCGGACTCTCTCAATGAGCAGTTCTTC.

The chain recombines TRBV5-1 with TRBJ2-3; the match to TRBD1 covers 8 bases. Germline lookup yields CDR1 SGHRS and CDR2 YFSETQ. This CDR3 has 14 residues. The V and J ends lost 3 bases and 5 bases, in that order; junction bases with no gene match: 5. This CDR3 is CASSSGQGEDTQYF. CDR3 nucleotides: TGCGCCAGCAGCTCAGGACAGGGAGAAGATACGCAGTATTTT. Full variable domain (rest looked up from reference TRBV5-1 and TRBJ2-3): KAGVTQTPRYLIKTRGQQVTLSCSPISGHRSVSWYQQTPGQGLQFLFEYFSETQRNKGNFPGRFSGRQFSNSRSEMNVSTLELGDSALYLCASSSGQGEDTQYFGPGTRLTVL.

CDR3 region: CASSSGLRYEQYF. The CDR3 bases are TGTGCCAGTAGTTCGGGACTCCGCTACGAGCAGTACTTC. The V and J genes are TRBV19 and TRBJ2-7; D is possibly TRBD2 (6 bases). This CDR3 is built from 13 residues. CDR1 and CDR2 from the germline V gene are LNHDA and SQIVND (reference sequence). V lost 5 bases to trimming and J lost 3 bases, with 11 bases between them.

The rearrangement links TRBV9 to TRBJ2-1, with TRBD2 matching over 13 bases. The CDR3 spans 19 residues. The germline V gene encodes CDR1 SGDLS and CDR2 YYNGEE. With V trimmed by 1 base and J by 1 base, 8 bases remained unmatched. This CDR3 reads CASSVFGLAGEGSYNEQFF. The CDR3 bases are TGTGCCAGCAGCGTATTCGGACTAGCGGGAGAGGGATCCTACAATGAGCAGTTCTTC.

The chain uses TRBV19 and TRBJ1-1; tentatively, D is TRBD1 (6 bases). This CDR3 has 14 amino acids. Germline V gene data show CDR1 as LNHDA and CDR2 as SQIVND (reference sequence). V lost 6 bases and J lost 11, with 22 bases in between. The CDR3 DNA reads as TGTGCCAGTAGGGACCGGGACAAAGGCCGAATGGCTTTCTTT. This sequence encodes CASRDRDKGRMAFF.

J is TRBJ2-1 and V is TRBV7-9, with 8 bases matching TRBD1. This CDR3 is built from 13 residues. V shed 3 bases, J shed 10 bases, and the junction held 5 bases outside the gene matches. The V gene's germline CDR1 is SEHNR and CDR2 FQNEAQ (reference sequence). DNA for the CDR3: TGTGCCAGCAGCTTGGGGACAGGCGGAGAGCAGTTCTTC. It yields the protein CASSLGTGGEQFF. Together with reference TRBV7-9 and TRBJ2-1, the CDR3 gives the full variable domain: DTGVSQNPRHKITKRGQNVTFRCDPISEHNRLYWYRQTLGQGPEFLTYFQNEAQLEKSRLLSDRFSAERPKGSFSTLEIQRTEQGDSAMYLCASSLGTGGEQFFGPGTRLTVL.

The chain has TRBV5-1 and TRBJ2-7; 8 nucleotides match TRBD1. CDR1 and CDR2 from the germline V gene are SGHRS and YFSETQ. The CDR3 length is 15 residues. The V gene end was trimmed by 5 bases and the J gene end by 1 base; junction bases not matched to a gene: 8. DNA for the CDR3: TGCGCCAGCAGTCCCGGGACAGGAGCTTCCTACGAGCAGTACTTC. It specifies CASSPGTGASYEQYF.

The chain is built from TRBV7-2 and TRBJ2-7; D is ambiguous. Trimming removed 1 base at V and 5 bases at J, with 6 bases between. This CDR3 comprises 12 residues. Germline V lookup: CDR1 SGHTA, CDR2 FQGNSA. The CDR3 reads CASSLGVNEQYF. DNA of the CDR3: TGTGCCAGCAGCTTAGGCGTGAACGAGCAGTACTTC.

V is TRBV19 and J is TRBJ2-7, with TRBD2 matching 11 bases. The trim removed 4 bases at V and 2 bases at J, leaving 4 bases unmatched. The germline gives CDR1 LNHDA, CDR2 SQIVND (reference sequence). The CDR3 runs 15 residues. The CDR3 DNA reads as TGTGCCAGTAGTAGTCTAGCGGGAGGAACCTACGAGCAGTACTTC. Translation gives CASSSLAGGTYEQYF. The complete variable domain, with remaining parts taken from reference TRBV19 and TRBJ2-7, reads DGGITQSPKYLFRKEGQNVTLSCEQNLNHDAMYWYRQDPGQGLRLIYYSQIVNDFQKGDIAEGYSVSREKKESFPLTVTSAQKNPTAFYLCASSSLAGGTYEQYFGPGTRLTVT.

The V call is TRBV19, the J call TRBJ2-4, with a tentative D call TRBD2 (6 bases). Trimming removed 7 bases from V and 8 bases from J, with 18 bases in between. The CDR3 has 14 amino acids. Germline loops: CDR1 LNHDA, CDR2 SQIVND (reference sequence). CDR3 coding DNA: TGTGCCAGTAAGGAGGGGAAGGGCCGGGACATTCAGTACTTC. It codes for CASKEGKGRDIQYF.